This T cell receptor (beta chain) was identified in a study of neoadjuvant nivolumab and ipilimumab in lung cancer. The method was immunoSEQ multiplex PCR; TCRdb's version includes in-frame clones alone and lacks a portion of them. The sample has around 21,000 clones, roughly 85% seen once; the top ten hold 20% to 25%. The CDR3 spans 13 residues. V was trimmed by 0 bases and J by 5 bases, leaving 7 bases between them. Germline CDR1 and CDR2: GTSNPN and SVGIG (reference sequence). Concerning this clone itself: This CDR3 is also generated by other DNA sequences in the sample.

V and J are TRBV30 and TRBJ1-4; D call uncertain. The sample consisted of peripheral blood, taken before neoadjuvant nivolumab, alone or with ipilimumab. The TCR was taken from an adult with non-small cell lung cancer. The CDR3 is CAWSVPGNEKLFF. The DNA for the CDR3 is TGTGCCTGGAGTGTACCCGGGAATGAAAAACTGTTTTTT. Looking up the rest from reference TRBV30 and TRBJ1-4 gives the full variable domain: SQTIHQWPATLVQPVGSPLSLECTVEGTSNPNLYWYRQAAGRGLQLLFYSVGIGQISSEVPQNLSASRPQDRQFILSSKKLLLSDSGFYLCAWSVPGNEKLFFGSGTQLSVL.